The subject of this entry is one TCR beta chain. The CDR3 is 14 amino acids. Looked up from germline, CDR1 is LNHDA and CDR2 is SQIVND (reference sequence). After removal of 1 base from V and 6 bases from J, the junction contained 4 bases not matched to a gene. The repertoire was sequenced with immunoSEQ multiplex PCR; TCRdb's copy has only in-frame clones and lacks some. The data contain about 960,000 clones, roughly 72% of them seen just once; the ten biggest clones take up about 1.5%. The data are from a study of shared clonotypes between healthy human individuals. CD4+ cells yielded CD45RA+ naive and CD45RA-negative memory subsets.

Input material: memory CD4+ T cells sorted from blood. The subset here: CD45RA-negative fraction. The rearrangement uses TRBV19 and TRBJ2-7, with 9 bases identical to TRBD2. The sequence came from a young man in good health. CDR3 DNA: TGTGCCAGTAGTATAGGCGGGAGGGCCCTCGAGCAGTACTTC. It specifies CASSIGGRALEQYF.